Below, 6 T cell receptor beta chains from the same sample are listed, as sequenced in a study of shared clonotypes between healthy human individuals (dated by TCRdb to the early 2020s). The library was produced with the immunoSEQ multiplex PCR assay. TCRdb carries this immuneACCESS record with in-frame sequences only. Its versions omit some clonotypes, under half of them owing to an unresolved V gene in the studies checked, with the rest unexplained. Counted in this sample were 550,000 to 700,000 clones; roughly 73% of them appeared once. The top ten hold about 1.8% of the sample. Input material: memory CD4+ T cells sorted from blood. This specimen's cell subset or site label, interpreted: CD45RA-negative fraction. The receptors come from a woman aged 25 to 39 in good health.

This rearrangement joins TRBV5-1 to TRBJ1-1; perhaps TRBD1 as D (5 bases). The CDR3 contains 14 residues. Germline V lookup: CDR1 SGHRS, CDR2 YFSETQ. V lost 3 bases to trimming and J lost 2 bases, with 11 bases between them. CDR3 nucleotide sequence: TGCGCCAGCAGCTCCACAGGTTTCAACACTGAAGCTTTCTTT. Residues: CASSSTGFNTEAFF.

The gene calls are TRBV7-9 and TRBJ2-3; TRBD2 aligns across 10 bases. The CDR3 has 15 residues. The V segment lost 8 bases and the J segment 4 bases; nucleotides outside the gene matches: 9. The V gene's germline CDR1 is SEHNR and CDR2 FQNEAQ (reference sequence). The CDR3 coding sequence is TGTGCCAGCCTCGCTAGCGGGAGAGGGGCAGATACGCAGTATTTT. Its protein is CASLASGRGADTQYF.

The table lists this clone with a few counts. The chain is built from TRBV6-1 and TRBJ2-2, with D perhaps matching TRBD1 (5 bases). Trimming removed 0 bases from V and 6 bases from J, with 14 bases in between. The CDR3 has 16 amino acids. Germline CDR1 is MNHNS and CDR2 is SASEGT. CDR3 residues: CASSEAGQGGAGELFF. CDR3 nucleotides: TGTGCCAGCAGTGAAGCTGGCCAGGGCGGAGCCGGGGAGCTGTTTTTT.

The chain is built from TRBV29-1 and TRBJ1-1; a possible D gene is TRBD1 (5 bases). The CDR3 runs 12 residues. CDR1 and CDR2 (germline): SQVTM, ANQGSEA. Trimming pared 7 bases from V and 4 bases from J, leaving 13 bases between. CDR3 sequence: CSATLGGTEAFF. The DNA for the CDR3 is TGCAGCGCCACCCTGGGGGGCACTGAAGCTTTCTTT.

The chain couples TRBV30 to TRBJ1-2, with TRBD1 as a possible D gene (5 bases). The V gene's germline CDR1 is GTSNPN and CDR2 SVGIG (reference sequence). The CDR3 length is 12 residues. V dropped 4 bases and J dropped 8 bases, with 14 bases sitting between them. CDR3 sequence reads: CAWTTAGSGYTF. Written as DNA, the CDR3 is TGTGCCTGGACTACAGCAGGGAGCGGCTACACCTTC.

This clone was counted a few times. V and J are TRBV15 and TRBJ1-3, with D possibly matching TRBD1 (5 bases). Germline-derived CDR1 and CDR2 are LNHNV and YYDKDF (reference sequence). V lost 5 bases and J lost 2, with 16 bases in between. CDR3 size: 16 residues. CDR3 sequence (DNA): TGTGCCACCAGCCTTGGTTACCCGGGGGCTGGAAACACCATATATTTT. Residues: CATSLGYPGAGNTIYF.